The 15 T cell receptor beta chains below were found in one sample sequenced in a study of graft-versus-host responses after intestinal transplantation. Libraries were prepared by immunoSEQ multiplex PCR; TCRdb keeps only in-frame clonotypes and omits some of them. The table has under 80,000 clones, 92% seen once. The sample in question was PBMCs, obtained 98 days after intestinal transplantation. These receptors were collected from a human patient who received an intestinal transplant, so some T cells may come from the graft donor.

The rearrangement uses TRBV28 and TRBJ2-2; 8 bases align to TRBD1. The CDR3 loop spans 14 amino acids. The germline gives CDR1 MDHEN, CDR2 SYDVKM. J gave up 6 bases and V 5 bases, and 5 bases lay outside the gene matches. The chain's CDR3 is CASSPDRVAGELFF. CDR3 in DNA: TGTGCCAGCAGTCCGGACAGGGTTGCCGGGGAGCTGTTTTTT.

As DNA, the CDR3 is TGTGCCAGCAGTGATAGGGCAGGGACCTACGAGCAGTACTTC. It specifies CASSDRAGTYEQYF. The chain combines TRBV2 with TRBJ2-7, with a possible D match to TRBD1 (5 bases). This CDR3 comprises 14 residues. Per germline, CDR1 SNHLY and CDR2 FYNNEI. Trimming pared 3 bases from V and 2 bases from J, leaving 11 bases between.

This clone was recorded only once. The genes are TRBV7-7 and TRBJ2-2; 12 bases fit TRBD1. The ends lost 4 bases at V and 6 bases at J; junction bases unmatched: 9. Germline V CDR1 and CDR2: SSHAT, FNYEAQ (reference sequence). This CDR3 is 17 amino acids long. As DNA, the CDR3 is TGTGCCAGCAGCTGGAGTCGGGACAGGGGGCTATCCGGGGAGCTGTTTTTT. This encodes CASSWSRDRGLSGELFF.

The sample holds a few counts of this clone. The chain links TRBV6-6 to TRBJ2-7, with D possibly being TRBD1 (6 bases). V was clipped by 4 bases and J by 2 bases, with 15 bases between them. Per germline, CDR1 MNHNY and CDR2 SVGAGI (reference sequence). The CDR3 totals 15 residues. Here the CDR3 DNA reads TGTGCCAGCAGTTCTAGGACAGATGATCCCTACGAGCAGTACTTC. Its translation: CASSSRTDDPYEQYF.

On this clone itself: The same CDR3 arises from other DNA sequences in this sample as well. V is TRBV5-1 and J is TRBJ2-3; 10 bases agree with TRBD1. The CDR3 totals 14 residues. Germline values: CDR1 SGHRS, CDR2 YFSETQ. The V gene end was trimmed by 0 bases and the J gene end by 6 bases; junction bases not matched to a gene: 1. The CDR3, as DNA: TGCGCCAGCAGCTTGGGACAGGGGGCGGATACGCAGTATTTT. It translates to CASSLGQGADTQYF.

V usage is TRBV29-1 and J usage is TRBJ2-7; D is unresolved. Germline CDR1 reads SQVTM; CDR2 reads ANQGSEA. V shed 2 bases and J shed 0 bases, with 11 bases lying between them. The CDR3 is 14 amino acids. The CDR3 region has the DNA TGCAGCGTTGAATTTCAGGTCGGCTCCTACGAGCAGTACTTC. This translates into CSVEFQVGSYEQYF.

The chain combines TRBV27 with TRBJ2-5; 15 nucleotides match TRBD2. The V gene end was trimmed by 2 bases and the J gene end by 1 base; junction bases not matched to a gene: 14. The CDR3 has 21 residues. From germline, CDR1 is MNHEY and CDR2 SMNVEV (reference sequence). The CDR3 here is CASSLPPYPRTSGGAQETQYF. The CDR3 coding sequence is TGTGCCAGCAGTTTACCACCCTACCCTCGGACTAGCGGGGGGGCCCAAGAGACCCAGTACTTC.

This clone was recorded a few times. The gene calls are TRBV5-6 and TRBJ1-6, with a weak D call TRBD1 (6 bases). V dropped 4 bases and J dropped 10 bases, with 15 bases sitting between them. Germline CDR1 SGHDT, CDR2 YYEEEE. CDR3 length: 14 residues. The CDR3 DNA reads as TGTGCCAGCAGCCCCCCGGGACAAGGCTCACCCCTCCACTTT. It specifies CASSPPGQGSPLHF.

This chain connects TRBV5-6 to TRBJ2-5, with 11 nucleotides matching TRBD2. This CDR3 comprises 16 residues. Germline V gene data show CDR1 as SGHDT and CDR2 as YYEEEE. Germline trimming cut 5 bases from V and 1 base from J; bases unmatched to any gene: 7. The CDR3 is CASSLLAGALQETQYF. CDR3 nucleotide sequence: TGTGCCAGCAGTCTACTAGCGGGGGCCCTCCAAGAGACCCAGTACTTC.

The chain recombines TRBV9 with TRBJ2-5, with 11 bases lining up with TRBD2. V was clipped by 4 bases and J by 4 bases; unmatched bases: 15. CDR1 and CDR2 from the germline V gene are SGDLS and YYNGEE. CDR3 size: 18 residues. CDR3 region: CASSSAPGLAGLPETQYF. The CDR3 DNA is TGTGCCAGCAGCTCCGCCCCCGGACTAGCGGGTCTTCCAGAGACCCAGTACTTC. The full variable domain, with the rest looked up from reference TRBV9 and TRBJ2-5, is DSGVTQTPKHLITATGQRVTLRCSPRSGDLSVYWYQQSLDQGLQFLIQYYNGEERAKGNILERFSAQQFPDLHSELNLSSLELGDSALYFCASSSAPGLAGLPETQYFGPGTRLLVL.

This chain links TRBV7-6 with TRBJ1-2; 7 bases are shared with TRBD1. The trim removed 3 bases at V and 1 base at J, leaving 2 bases unmatched. Germline V CDR1 and CDR2: SGHVS, FNYEAQ. This CDR3 has 14 residues. The CDR3 coding sequence is TGTGCCAGCAGCTTGGGGGACAGTAACTATGGCTACACCTTC. This sequence encodes CASSLGDSNYGYTF. Variable domain in full (rest from reference TRBV7-6 and TRBJ1-2): GAGVSQSPRYKVTKRGQDVALRCDPISGHVSLYWYRQALGQGPEFLTYFNYEAQQDKSGLPNDRFSAERPEGSISTLTIQRTEQRDSAMYRCASSLGDSNYGYTFGSGTRLTVV.

The chain employs TRBV6-4 and TRBJ2-7; 8 bases fit TRBD2. The CDR3 has 18 amino acids. V was pared by 1 base and J by 2 bases, with 13 bases of the junction left unmatched. Per germline, CDR1 MRHNA and CDR2 SNTAGT. The CDR3, as DNA: TGTGCCAGCAGTGACTGCGGGGGGTCGTATCCGAGCCCCTACGAGCAGTACTTC. Its protein product is CASSDCGGSYPSPYEQYF.

This chain uses TRBV5-1 with TRBJ2-7; the match to TRBD2 covers 8 bases. With V trimmed by 4 bases and J by 6 bases, 3 bases remained unmatched. In germline, CDR1 is SGHRS, CDR2 YFSETQ. The CDR3 totals 12 residues. The CDR3 nucleotides read TGCGCCAGCAGCCCTGCGGGGGGCGAGCAGTACTTC. Translated: CASSPAGGEQYF.

The V call is TRBV4-1, the J call TRBJ1-1; D remains ambiguous. Germline lookup yields CDR1 MGHRA and CDR2 YSYEKL. CDR3 size: 15 residues. The ends were cut back, 4 bases at V and 8 bases at J, with 20 bases in the middle. CDR3 bases: TGCGCCAGCAGCCGAACCACCTCCGGGCCTGCAGAAGCTTTCTTT. Amino acids: CASSRTTSGPAEAFF.

The chain employs TRBV5-1 and TRBJ2-7, with TRBD2 as a possible D gene (6 bases). The CDR3 extends over 15 amino acids. Trimming removed 2 bases at V and 4 bases at J, with 16 bases between. Germline V gene sequence: CDR1 SGHRS, CDR2 YFSETQ. The CDR3 DNA follows: TGCGCCAGCAGCTTCAGCGCAGGGAGGTCGTACGAGCAGTACTTC. Translated, it gives CASSFSAGRSYEQYF.